This T cell receptor beta chain is drawn from a study of T cell changes during pregnancy in multiple sclerosis. Generated by immunoSEQ multiplex PCR, the TCRdb table keeps only in-frame clones and is missing some. This table holds tens of thousands of clones, approximately 92% found once. Germline V lookup: CDR1 GTSNPN, CDR2 SVGIG (reference sequence). CDR3 length: 16 amino acids. V was shortened by 0 bases and J by 5 bases, with 16 bases between the two germline ends. V gene TRBV30 combines with J gene TRBJ1-4; D ambiguous. The clonotype comes from a female donor with multiple sclerosis, enrolled in a pregnancy study. Sample: peripheral blood, taken after pregnancy. CDR3 in DNA: TGTGCCTGGAGTGTACATCGTGTGGGAGGGAATGAAAAACTGTTTTTT. Its protein is CAWSVHRVGGNEKLFF.